These 26 T cell receptor beta chains originate from one sample sequenced in a study of T cells after posttransplantation cyclophosphamide. Some clones are missing from TCRdb's copy, which holds only in-frame ones; the method was immunoSEQ multiplex PCR. This table holds about 3,800 clones, roughly 94% found once. What was sequenced was naive CD4+ T cells sorted from PBMCs. The receptors were gathered from a man aged 50 to 59.

V is TRBV28 and J is TRBJ2-5; a possible D gene is TRBD2 (6 bases). The closer fit of TRBJ2-7 to the DNA end suggests the J call may be wrong. Germline CDR1 MDHEN, CDR2 SYDVKM. The CDR3 is 15 amino acids. The CDR3 nucleotides read TGTGCCAGCAGCCTAGTTGGGACTGGCTCCTACGAGCAGTACTTC. As protein: CASSLVGTGSYEQYF.

This sequence joins TRBV7-9 and TRBJ2-1; D may be TRBD2 (5 bases). The germline V and J ends were trimmed by 2 bases and 4 bases, with 18 bases remaining between them. This CDR3 region has 17 residues. CDR1 and CDR2 from the germline V gene are SEHNR and FQNEAQ (reference sequence). DNA of the CDR3: TGTGCCAGCAGCTTAACCCGAAGCGGAGTGGGTTACAATGAGCAGTTCTTC. Its protein is CASSLTRSGVGYNEQFF.

V is TRBV18 and J is TRBJ1-1; 10 nucleotides align to TRBD1. The V and J ends lost 1 base and 6 bases, in that order; junction bases with no gene match: 2. CDR3 length: 14 amino acids. CDR1 and CDR2 from the germline V gene are KGHSH and LQKENI. This CDR3 reads CASSPQTGGSEAFF. CDR3 DNA sequence: TGTGCCAGCTCACCACAGACAGGGGGCTCTGAAGCTTTCTTT.

The rearrangement links TRBV9 to TRBJ1-6, with TRBD1 identical over 7 bases. Trimming at V came to 5 bases and at J to 7 bases, leaving 15 bases not matched to a gene. Germline CDR1 SGDLS, CDR2 YYNGEE. This CDR3 comprises 17 residues. DNA for the CDR3: TGTGCCAGCAGTGAGAGACGAGGGGGCGATCAAAATTCACCCCTCCACTTT. This encodes CASSERRGGDQNSPLHF.

The chain couples TRBV9 to TRBJ2-3, with D unresolved. Deletions cut 0 bases from V and 3 bases from J, with 5 bases between. CDR1 SGDLS and CDR2 YYNGEE come from the germline V gene. The CDR3 length is 13 residues. The CDR3 nucleotides are TGTGCCAGCAGCGTAGATCGGACAGATACGCAGTATTTT. It translates to CASSVDRTDTQYF.

The chain couples TRBV10-3 to TRBJ2-2; 7 nucleotides agree with TRBD1. This CDR3 has 18 amino acids. The germline CDR1 and CDR2 sequences are ENHRY and SYGVKD. V trimming: 8 bases; J trimming: 3 bases; junction bases outside the gene matches: 18. CDR3 in DNA: TGTGCCATCGGACCGGGACCCCAACAGGGGCAGGACACCGGGGAGCTGTTTTTT. Its protein is CAIGPGPQQGQDTGELFF.

The genes are TRBV2 and TRBJ1-6, with D uncertain. The CDR3 loop spans 13 amino acids. Trimming stripped 6 bases from V and 4 bases from J, with 7 bases between. In germline, CDR1 is SNHLY, CDR2 FYNNEI. The CDR3 loop reads CASRQSYNSPLHF. The CDR3 nucleotides read TGTGCCAGCAGACAGAGTTATAATTCACCCCTCCACTTT.

CDR3: CASSPTSGRWTGELFF. CDR3 DNA sequence: TGTGCCAGCAGTCCTACTAGCGGGAGATGGACCGGGGAGCTGTTTTTT. V usage is TRBV27 and J usage is TRBJ2-2; 11 positions match TRBD2. CDR3 length equals 16 residues. V shed 5 bases and J 5 bases; nucleotides not matched to a gene: 7. CDR1 and CDR2 (germline): MNHEY, SMNVEV (reference sequence).

This clone was counted a single time. This rearrangement joins TRBV13 to TRBJ2-4; the D gene is possibly TRBD1 (6 bases). Germline CDR1 is PRHDT and CDR2 is FYEKMQ (reference sequence). The CDR3 sequence is 14 residues long. V was pared by 2 bases and J by 1 base, with 6 bases between. Here the CDR3 DNA reads TGTGCCAGCAGCTTAAGGGGGGCCAAAAACATTCAGTACTTC. Translating it yields CASSLRGAKNIQYF.

V usage is TRBV19 and J usage is TRBJ2-6; D not certain. V lost 5 bases and J lost 1, with 3 bases in between. The CDR3 runs 13 residues. CDR1 and CDR2 from the germline V gene are LNHDA and SQIVND (reference sequence). The CDR3 DNA is TGTGCCAGTAGTGAGTCTGGGGCCAACGTCCTGACTTTC. It encodes CASSESGANVLTF.

The rearrangement uses TRBV2 and TRBJ2-7; 8 positions agree with TRBD2. The CDR3 has 14 residues. Germline values: CDR1 SNHLY, CDR2 FYNNEI. Trimming cost V 7 bases and J 2 bases; bases outside gene matches: 7. CDR3 residues: CASTPRAGAYEQYF. For the CDR3, the DNA is TGTGCCAGCACCCCCCGAGCGGGAGCCTACGAGCAGTACTTC.

J is TRBJ1-1 and V is TRBV5-1; D unclear. Trimming removed 2 bases from V and 0 bases from J, with 8 bases in between. CDR3 length: 14 residues. Germline V lookup: CDR1 SGHRS, CDR2 YFSETQ. This CDR3 is CASSFLGLNTEAFF. CDR3 DNA: TGCGCCAGCAGCTTTCTCGGGTTGAACACTGAAGCTTTCTTT.

The chain couples TRBV6-1 to TRBJ2-1; D not certain. The CDR3 consists of 12 residues. Germline loops: CDR1 MNHNS, CDR2 SASEGT. Trimming took off 5 bases at V and 7 bases at J, with 9 bases between the two ends. The CDR3 loop is CASSPPGNEQFF. The DNA for the CDR3 is TGTGCCAGCAGTCCCCCCGGGAATGAGCAGTTCTTC.

J is TRBJ2-1 and V is TRBV2, with a weak D call TRBD2 (5 bases). Germline V CDR1 and CDR2: SNHLY, FYNNEI. Trimming pared 7 bases from V and 1 base from J, leaving 14 bases between. This CDR3 spans 15 amino acids. The DNA for the CDR3 is TGTGCCAGCAACCTACTAGTCCCATCCTACAATGAGCAGTTCTTC. Amino acids: CASNLLVPSYNEQFF.

The chain uses TRBV9 and TRBJ2-1; a weak D match, TRBD1 (6 bases). The CDR3 has 14 residues. Germline V gene lookup returns CDR1 SGDLS and CDR2 YYNGEE. V lost 0 bases and J 9 bases, leaving 13 bases between the germline ends. The CDR3 sequence: CASSVVPGAGEQFF. CDR3 nucleotide sequence: TGTGCCAGCAGCGTAGTGCCAGGGGCAGGTGAGCAGTTCTTC.

The chain employs TRBV2 and TRBJ1-1; no firm D call. Trimming left V 6 bases short and J 3 bases short, with 14 bases between. Per the germline V gene, CDR1 is SNHLY and CDR2 is FYNNEI. There are 14 residues in the CDR3. The CDR3 sequence: CASRLTPADTEAFF. In nucleotides, the CDR3 is TGTGCCAGCAGACTCACGCCCGCGGACACTGAAGCTTTCTTT.

Of note for this clone: Compared with germline, one end of the junction differs, possibly owing to a read error. The J gene is TRBJ2-5, the V gene TRBV7-7; no reliable D call. Germline CDR1 SSHAT, CDR2 FNYEAQ (reference sequence). This CDR3 is 14 amino acids long. The CDR3 region has the DNA TGTGCTAGCAGCTTAGGCTACAGCCAAGAGACCCAGTACTTC. Translation: CASSLGYSQETQYF.

CDR3 amino acids: CASSLQDPRGYNEQFF. The CDR3 nucleotides are TGTGCCAGCAGTTTACAGGACCCACGGGGGTACAATGAGCAGTTCTTC. This chain joins TRBV6-6 and TRBJ2-1; D might be TRBD2 (6 bases). The CDR3 has 16 residues. Deletions cut 4 bases from V and 4 bases from J, with 17 bases between. Germline V CDR1 and CDR2: MNHNY, SVGAGI (reference sequence).

The CDR3 sequence: CASNRVDTEAFF. The CDR3 DNA is TGTGCCTCGAACAGGGTCGACACTGAAGCTTTCTTT. This rearrangement joins TRBV28 to TRBJ1-1, with D tentatively TRBD1 (6 bases). This CDR3 contains 12 residues. Germline loops: CDR1 MDHEN, CDR2 SYDVKM. V dropped 11 bases and J dropped 3 bases, with 13 bases sitting between them.

This sequence joins TRBV28 and TRBJ2-1; the match to TRBD2 covers 12 bases. The CDR3 has 17 residues. CDR1 and CDR2 (germline): MDHEN, SYDVKM. After removal of 4 bases from V and 4 bases from J, the junction contained 8 bases not matched to a gene. The CDR3 DNA reads TGTGCCAGCAGTTCTAGCGGGGGGGCTCGAACTTACAATGAGCAGTTCTTC. The encoded protein is CASSSSGGARTYNEQFF.

The chain joins TRBV6-8 to TRBJ1-1, with D possibly being TRBD1 (5 bases). Trimming took off 4 bases at V and 8 bases at J, with 14 bases between the two ends. The CDR3 is 13 residues long. Per germline, CDR1 MNHGY and CDR2 SAAAGT. The CDR3 sequence: CASSWQGPYEAFF. As DNA, the CDR3 is TGTGCCAGCAGTTGGCAGGGCCCCTACGAAGCTTTCTTT.

As for this clone: This sample also contains other DNA sequences that code for the same CDR3. The V gene is TRBV5-8, the J gene TRBJ1-6; D may be TRBD1 (6 bases). From germline, CDR1 is SGHTS and CDR2 YDEGEE. The V end lost 4 bases, the J end lost 10 bases, and 18 bases lay between the germline ends. CDR3 size: 15 residues. The chain's CDR3 is CASSQTGTRDSPLHF. CDR3 in DNA: TGTGCCAGCAGCCAGACCGGGACAAGAGACTCACCCCTCCACTTT.

The chain recombines TRBV5-1 with TRBJ2-3, with unresolved D. The ends were cut back, 5 bases at V and 6 bases at J, with 13 bases in the middle. Germline assignment: CDR1 SGHRS and CDR2 YFSETQ. The CDR3 consists of 13 residues. CDR3 residues: CASSARPEDTQYF. In DNA form, the CDR3 reads TGCGCCAGCAGTGCCCGACCGGAGGATACGCAGTATTTT.

The chain carries TRBV20-1 and TRBJ1-5, with no clear D. Deletions cut 3 bases from V and 6 bases from J, with 3 bases between. The CDR3 has 10 residues. Germline V gene lookup returns CDR1 DFQATT and CDR2 SNEGSKA (reference sequence). The CDR3 DNA sequence: TGCAGTGCTAGTCGTCAGCCCCAGCATTTT. It is translated as CSASRQPQHF.

The V and J genes are TRBV5-1 and TRBJ2-5, with TRBD2 as a possible D gene (5 bases). V was clipped by 5 bases and J by 4 bases, with 12 bases between them. Per the germline V gene, CDR1 is SGHRS and CDR2 is YFSETQ. The CDR3 loop spans 13 amino acids. The CDR3 sequence: CASRPPAGETQYF. As DNA, the CDR3 is TGCGCCAGCAGGCCTCCTGCGGGAGAGACCCAGTACTTC.

The chain carries TRBV6-4 and TRBJ2-3; possibly TRBD2 for D (7 bases). V was clipped by 5 bases and J by 2 bases, with 26 bases between them. The V gene's germline CDR1 is MRHNA and CDR2 SNTAGT. This CDR3 region has 19 residues. The CDR3 here is CASSPLLPRGGPPTDTQYF. The CDR3 DNA reads as TGTGCCAGCAGTCCCCTACTTCCCCGCGGGGGCCCCCCCACAGATACGCAGTATTTT.